A single sample is the source of the 16 T cell receptor beta chains below, sequenced in a study of blood T cells in healthy people across ages. Primed by a sample-barcoded 5' primer and a J-beta primer mix, a second PCR proceeded for roughly 6 to 12 cycles. TCRdb re-derived calls from the 5' RACE reads in MiXCR, one entry per CDR3 protein. The data show about 1.8 million distinct CDR3 sequences, just under 50% seen once. Sequenced sample: blood. All receptors come from a middle-aged woman in good health.

The V gene is TRBV20-1, the J gene TRBJ1-2; maybe TRBD1 (5 bases). Germline CDR1 is DFQATT and CDR2 is SNEGSKA (reference sequence). This CDR3 region has 13 residues. CDR3: CTIAKGLGYGYTF. For the CDR3, the DNA is TGCACAATAGCCAAGGGGCTCGGCTATGGCTACACCTTC.

The chain couples TRBV4-1 to TRBJ2-3, with 7 positions matching TRBD2. CDR1 is MGHRA, CDR2 YSYEKL, per germline. Germline trimming cut 2 bases from V and 3 bases from J; bases unmatched to any gene: 14. This CDR3 region has 18 residues. The CDR3 DNA sequence: TGCGCCAGCAGCCAAACCCCCCCCTGGGGGGGGAGGACAGATACGCAGTATTTT. This gives the protein CASSQTPPWGGRTDTQYF.

This clonotype turned up a few times. In DNA form, the CDR3 reads TGTGCCAGCAGCGAAACCACCGGGACTAGCGGGGGAGGGCAGTACTTC. Protein sequence: CASSETTGTSGGGQYF. The genes are TRBV2 and TRBJ2-5; 14 bases are a match to TRBD2. Germline assignment: CDR1 SNHLY and CDR2 FYNNEI. The CDR3 totals 16 residues. Trimming cost V 6 bases and J 11 bases; bases outside gene matches: 14.

The V call is TRBV3-1, the J call TRBJ2-4; D is possibly TRBD1 or TRBD2 (5 bases each). With 2 bases removed from V and 0 bases from J, the gap between germline ends came to 14 bases. The CDR3 length is 17 residues. Germline CDR1 and CDR2: LGHDT and YNNKEL (reference sequence). The CDR3 DNA follows: TGTGCCAGCAGCCAACGGCCCGGGGCCATAGCCAAAAACATTCAGTACTTC. This encodes CASSQRPGAIAKNIQYF.

Concerning this clonotype itself: An end of the junction differs from the germline gene, which may be a read error. V usage is TRBV18 and J usage is TRBJ2-5, with 8 positions matching TRBD1. The CDR3 runs 13 residues. Germline V lookup: CDR1 KGHSH, CDR2 LQKENI. Here the CDR3 reads CASAPGQERAQYF. The CDR3 coding sequence is TGTGCCAGCGCACCGGGACAGGAGAGGGCCCAGTACTTC. The full variable domain, with the rest looked up from reference TRBV18 and TRBJ2-5, is NAGVMQNPRHLVRRRGQEARLRCSPMKGHSHVYWYRQLPEEGLKFMVYLQKENIIDESGMPKERFSAEFPKEGPSILRIQQVVRGDSAAYFCASAPGQERAQYFGPGTRLLVL.

The chain has TRBV7-2 and TRBJ2-3; 7 nucleotides align to TRBD1. The germline gives CDR1 SGHTA, CDR2 FQGNSA. V trimming: 3 bases; J trimming: 0 bases; junction bases outside the gene matches: 3. The length of the CDR3 is 15 residues. CDR3 loop: CASSLDRRSTDTQYF. The CDR3 nucleotides read TGTGCCAGCAGCTTGGACAGGAGGAGCACAGATACGCAGTATTTT.

The chain joins TRBV25-1 to TRBJ2-5; maybe TRBD1 (7 bases). CDR3 length: 16 residues. Per the germline V gene, CDR1 is MGHDK and CDR2 is SYGVNS. The V end was cut by 3 bases, the J end by 0 bases, with 14 bases between. CDR3 residues: CASSDLAGGYQETQYF. For the CDR3, the DNA is TGTGCCAGCAGTGATCTGGCAGGGGGGTACCAAGAGACCCAGTACTTC.

This sequence joins TRBV5-1 and TRBJ2-1, with 9 bases matching TRBD2. The CDR3 runs to 16 residues. Germline values: CDR1 SGHRS, CDR2 YFSETQ. Trimming at V came to 0 bases and at J to 3 bases, leaving 4 bases not matched to a gene. DNA of the CDR3: TGCGCCAGCAGCTTGGCCGTAGCGGGGGACTACAATGAGCAGTTCTTC. Its protein product is CASSLAVAGDYNEQFF.

About this clonotype itself: At one end the junction does not follow the germline gene, possibly because of a read error. The chain uses TRBV7-9 and TRBJ2-5; D is unclear. Germline CDR1 SEHNR, CDR2 FQNEAQ (reference sequence). The length of the CDR3 is 13 residues. The CDR3 DNA reads TGTGTCAGCAGCTTAGCTAGGGTAGGAGAGCAGTACTTC. This gives the protein CVSSLARVGEQYF. The full variable domain, completed using reference TRBV7-9 and TRBJ2-5, is DTGVSQNPRHKITKRGQNVTFRCDPISEHNRLYWYRQTLGQGPEFLTYFQNEAQLEKSRLLSDRFSAERPKGSFSTLEIQRTEQGDSAMYLCVSSLARVGEQYFGPGTRLLVL.

This sequence joins TRBV4-2 and TRBJ1-4; D not certain. Looked up from germline, CDR1 is LGHNA and CDR2 is YNFKEQ. CDR3 length: 15 amino acids. Trimming stripped 4 bases from V and 7 bases from J, with 16 bases between. CDR3 sequence (DNA): TGTGCCAGCAGCCTTACCCGGGCACGGGGTGAAAAACTGTTTTTT. Translated: CASSLTRARGEKLFF.

On this clonotype: One end of the junction fails to match germline, which may point to a read error. The chain combines TRBV24-1 with TRBJ1-5; 7 bases fit TRBD1. This CDR3 has 16 amino acids. In germline, CDR1 is KGHDR, CDR2 SFDVKD. The CDR3 region has the DNA TGTGCCACTAGTGATTTTACAGGGGATAGCAATCAGCCCCAGCATTTT. Amino acids: CATSDFTGDSNQPQHF.

This chain connects TRBV7-9 to TRBJ2-3, with a tentative D call TRBD2 (5 bases). The CDR3 runs 16 residues. V was cut by 5 bases and J by 1 base, with 16 bases left in between. Germline V CDR1 and CDR2: SEHNR, FQNEAQ (reference sequence). CDR3 DNA: TGTGCCAGCAGCATCCTCAGCCTGAGGGGCACAGATACGCAGTATTTT. Translation gives CASSILSLRGTDTQYF.

The chain carries TRBV6-6 and TRBJ1-2; possibly TRBD1 for D (6 bases). Germline loops: CDR1 MNHNY, CDR2 SVGAGI (reference sequence). This CDR3 comprises 17 residues. The V end lost 5 bases, the J end lost 6 bases, and 25 bases lay between the germline ends. CDR3 nucleotides: TGTGCCAGCAGTAGACTACCCTGGGATCGGCAGGGGAATGGCTACACCTTC. It encodes CASSRLPWDRQGNGYTF.

V is TRBV9 and J is TRBJ2-3, with TRBD2 matching over 8 bases. The CDR3 has 15 residues. The V segment lost 4 bases and the J segment 2 bases; nucleotides outside the gene matches: 6. Looked up from germline, CDR1 is SGDLS and CDR2 is YYNGEE. The CDR3 spells CASSRAGAHTDTQYF. CDR3 DNA sequence: TGTGCCAGCAGCCGAGCGGGGGCGCACACAGATACGCAGTATTTT.

This clonotype was counted only a few times. The gene calls are TRBV15 and TRBJ2-4, with no clear D. Germline V lookup: CDR1 LNHNV, CDR2 YYDKDF (reference sequence). This CDR3 has 15 residues. V lost 0 bases and J 0 bases, leaving 6 bases between the germline ends. The DNA for the CDR3 is TGTGCCACCAGCAGAGATAGGCTAGCCAAAAACATTCAGTACTTC. Translating it yields CATSRDRLAKNIQYF.

The chain has TRBV10-1 and TRBJ2-4; D is undetermined. The DNA matches TRBJ2-7 better at its end, which makes the J call doubtful. CDR3 size: 16 residues. Germline V CDR1 and CDR2: WNHNN, SYGVQD (reference sequence). CDR3 coding DNA: TGCGCCAGCAGTGAGGAAAAGGCAGTCCCCTACTACGAGCAGTACTTC. Protein product: CASSEEKAVPYYEQYF.